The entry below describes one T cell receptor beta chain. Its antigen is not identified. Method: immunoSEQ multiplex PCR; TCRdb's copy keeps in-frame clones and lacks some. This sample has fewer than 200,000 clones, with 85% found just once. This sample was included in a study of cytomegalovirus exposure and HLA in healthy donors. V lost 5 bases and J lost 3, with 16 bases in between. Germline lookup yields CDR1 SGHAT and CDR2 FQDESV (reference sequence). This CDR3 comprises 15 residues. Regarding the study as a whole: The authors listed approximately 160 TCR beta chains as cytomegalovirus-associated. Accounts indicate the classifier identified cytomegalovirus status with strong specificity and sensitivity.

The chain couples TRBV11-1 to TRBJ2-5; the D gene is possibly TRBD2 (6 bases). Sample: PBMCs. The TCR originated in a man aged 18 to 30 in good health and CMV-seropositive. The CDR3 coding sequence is TGTGCCAGCAGCCAAACAGAGTGGAGGGAAGAGACCCAGTACTTC. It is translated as CASSQTEWREETQYF.